Below, 28 T cell receptor beta chains from the same sample are listed, as sequenced in a study of blood T cells in healthy people across ages. Combining a sample-barcoded 5' primer with a J-beta primer mix, a second PCR ran for roughly 7 to 11 cycles. TCRdb reprocessed the 5' RACE reads with MiXCR, giving one entry per CDR3 protein. The repertoire holds 900,000 to 950,000 distinct CDR3 sequences, with about 27% as singletons. The sample was also reused in another study, on T cells of mothers and their children.

Sequenced sample: blood. The receptor source for this set is a woman aged 40 to 50 in good health.

A few counts support this clonotype. V usage is TRBV5-1 and J usage is TRBJ2-5; 10 bases line up with TRBD2. Germline-derived CDR1 and CDR2 are SGHRS and YFSETQ. There are 17 residues in the CDR3. Losses at the gene ends were 3 bases for V and 4 bases for J; bases not matched to a gene: 12. The CDR3 region has the DNA TGCGCCAGCAGCTGGGGAGATAGCGGGGGGAGTGGAGAGACCCAGTACTTC. Its protein product is CASSWGDSGGSGETQYF.

This clonotype was counted at least ten times. This chain connects TRBV6-5 to TRBJ2-7; D is unclear. The CDR3 has 13 residues. The V gene lost 10 bases and the J gene lost 3 bases, with 16 bases spanning the gap. Germline CDR1 is MNHEY and CDR2 is SVGAGI. CDR3 loop: CATQPLGGYEQYF. For the CDR3, the DNA is TGTGCCACACAGCCTCTGGGTGGCTACGAGCAGTACTTC.

The sample holds many counts of this clonotype. The V gene is TRBV20-1, the J gene TRBJ2-1; a weak D match, TRBD2 (6 bases). Germline V CDR1 and CDR2: DFQATT, SNEGSKA (reference sequence). This CDR3 region has 12 residues. V was cut by 7 bases and J by 8 bases, with 15 bases left in between. The DNA of the CDR3 is TGCAGTGAGAGACGTAGCGGCTATGAGCAGTTCTTC. Protein: CSERRSGYEQFF.

At least ten counts were recorded for this clonotype. The rearrangement links TRBV5-1 to TRBJ2-5; 7 positions match TRBD1. CDR3 length: 16 amino acids. Germline V CDR1 and CDR2: SGHRS, YFSETQ. The ends lost 1 base at V and 5 bases at J; junction bases unmatched: 11. The CDR3 coding sequence is TGCGCCAGCAGCTTGATGGGCCGACAGGGATCCGAGACCCAGTACTTC. Translation gives CASSLMGRQGSETQYF.

The chain carries TRBV6-5 and TRBJ1-1; the D gene is possibly TRBD1 (6 bases). The germline CDR1 and CDR2 sequences are MNHEY and SVGAGI. The length of the CDR3 is 15 residues. Trimming left V 4 bases short and J 0 bases short, with 12 bases between. CDR3 sequence: CASSFNGQLNTEAFF. The CDR3 nucleotides are TGTGCCAGCAGTTTCAACGGACAGTTGAACACTGAAGCTTTCTTT.

This chain uses TRBV4-1 with TRBJ2-3; 8 bases line up with TRBD2. Germline values: CDR1 MGHRA, CDR2 YSYEKL. CDR3 length equals 16 residues. V trimming: 6 bases; J trimming: 3 bases; junction bases outside the gene matches: 11. The CDR3 loop is CASRSAGGRGTDTQYF. The CDR3 DNA is TGCGCCAGCAGGTCCGCGGGGGGCCGGGGAACAGATACGCAGTATTTT.

The chain uses TRBV12-3 or TRBV12-4 and TRBJ2-7; TRBD2 is a possible D gene (5 bases). V lost 3 bases and J 6 bases, leaving 15 bases between the germline ends. There are 14 residues in the CDR3. The CDR3 nucleotides are TGTGCCAGCAGTTTCTCAGCGGCCCAACGCGAGCAGTACTTC. Translating it yields CASSFSAAQREQYF.

DNA for the CDR3: TGTGCCAGTAGCCAAACGGGACAGGGCGATTTGGGCTACACCTTC. Translated: CASSQTGQGDLGYTF. V gene TRBV19 combines with J gene TRBJ1-2; 9 bases are a match to TRBD1. V lost 6 bases, J lost 8 bases, and 13 bases stayed unmatched. This CDR3 is built from 15 residues. Per germline, CDR1 LNHDA and CDR2 SQIVND (reference sequence). The full variable domain, completed using reference TRBV19 and TRBJ1-2, is DGGITQSPKYLFRKEGQNVTLSCEQNLNHDAMYWYRQDPGQGLRLIYYSQIVNDFQKGDIAEGYSVSREKKESFPLTVTSAQKNPTAFYLCASSQTGQGDLGYTFGSGTRLTVV.

This clonotype was picked up many times. This chain joins TRBV2 and TRBJ2-1; 15 bases line up with TRBD2. Germline CDR1 reads SNHLY; CDR2 reads FYNNEI. With V trimmed by 3 bases and J by 8 bases, 5 bases remained unmatched. CDR3 size: 16 residues. In DNA form, the CDR3 reads TGTGCCAGCAGTGATGGGACTAGCGGGGGGCCTGATGAGCAGTTCTTC. It codes for CASSDGTSGGPDEQFF.

This clonotype was counted a few times. The chain links TRBV2 to TRBJ2-1; D might be TRBD2 (6 bases). From germline, CDR1 is SNHLY and CDR2 FYNNEI. With 0 bases removed from V and 8 bases from J, the gap between germline ends came to 11 bases. CDR3 length: 14 residues. CDR3 sequence (DNA): TGTGCCAGCAGTGAAGCGGGGGGTTGGGATGAGCAGTTCTTC. As protein: CASSEAGGWDEQFF.

This clonotype was observed a few times. The chain joins TRBV7-2 to TRBJ2-3; 14 bases line up with TRBD2. The V gene's germline CDR1 is SGHTA and CDR2 FQGNSA. The CDR3 totals 17 residues. Trimming at V came to 5 bases and at J to 0 bases, leaving 4 bases not matched to a gene. CDR3 protein: CASSARTSGGSTDTQYF. CDR3 bases: TGTGCCAGCAGCGCCAGGACTAGCGGGGGGAGCACAGATACGCAGTATTTT.

Comments on this clonotype: Since the CDR3 does not end with the conserved phenylalanine or tryptophan, this likely comes from a read error. This chain connects TRBV20-1 to TRBJ2-6; D gene ambiguous. Germline CDR1 DFQATT, CDR2 SNEGSKA (reference sequence). The V and J ends lost 5 bases and 2 bases respectively, with 4 bases between them. The CDR3 loop spans 12 amino acids. CDR3 DNA sequence: TGCAGTGCTTATACTGGGGCCAACGTCCTGACTTCC. This translates into CSAYTGANVLTS.

With respect to this clonotype: The junction does not match germline at one end; this may be a read error. The CDR3 sequence: CTSSPRAALYGYTF. The CDR3 nucleotides are TGTACCAGTAGTCCAAGAGCTGCCCTCTATGGCTACACCTTC. The chain has TRBV19 and TRBJ1-2, with unresolved D. Germline values: CDR1 LNHDA, CDR2 SQIVND (reference sequence). The CDR3 totals 14 residues.

The J gene is TRBJ2-7, the V gene TRBV5-8; D gene ambiguous. The CDR3 extends over 14 amino acids. The ends were cut back, 6 bases at V and 6 bases at J, with 19 bases in the middle. CDR1 SGHTS and CDR2 YDEGEE come from the germline V gene. The CDR3 loop reads CASTPGFAASEQYF. The CDR3 nucleotides are TGTGCCAGCACCCCGGGCTTCGCGGCCTCCGAGCAGTACTTC. The variable domain in full, with the rest retrieved from reference TRBV5-8 and TRBJ2-7, is EAGVTQSPTHLIKTRGQQATLRCSPISGHTSVYWYQQALGLGLQFLLWYDEGEERNRGNFPPRFSGRQFPNYSSELNVNALELEDSALYLCASTPGFAASEQYFGPGTRLTVT.

J is TRBJ1-2 and V is TRBV28; perhaps TRBD1 as D (6 bases). Trimming stripped 7 bases from V and 4 bases from J, with 25 bases between. This CDR3 region has 17 residues. Germline lookup yields CDR1 MDHEN and CDR2 SYDVKM. CDR3 in amino acids: CASTVGGGLAQSYGYTF. The CDR3 nucleotides are TGTGCCAGCACCGTGGGGGGGGGCCTCGCGCAGTCCTATGGCTACACCTTC.

This clonotype showed up just a few times. This sequence joins TRBV7-2 and TRBJ1-2, with 10 bases fitting TRBD1. Per the germline V gene, CDR1 is SGHTA and CDR2 is FQGNSA. The CDR3 has 14 residues. With 5 bases clipped from V and 7 bases from J, the junction kept 7 bases outside the gene matches. The CDR3 DNA reads as TGTGCCAGCAGCATAGACAGGGGGCGGGGTGGCTACACCTTC. Amino acid sequence: CASSIDRGRGGYTF.

J is TRBJ1-4 and V is TRBV9; D is perhaps TRBD1 (5 bases). The V gene lost 2 bases and the J gene lost 8 bases, with 10 bases spanning the gap. The CDR3 sequence is 13 residues long. Looked up from germline, CDR1 is SGDLS and CDR2 is YYNGEE. CDR3 sequence (DNA): TGTGCCAGCAGCGTGGAACCAGGGGAAAAACTGTTTTTT. Its protein is CASSVEPGEKLFF.

This sequence joins TRBV10-3 and TRBJ1-5, with a tentative D call TRBD1 (6 bases). The CDR3 is made up of 17 amino acids. Germline lookup yields CDR1 ENHRY and CDR2 SYGVKD. Trimming pared 0 bases from V and 3 bases from J, leaving 15 bases between. The CDR3 DNA reads as TGTGCCATCAGTGAGTCGGGGGCAGGGGCGGACAATCAGCCCCAGCATTTT. Its protein is CAISESGAGADNQPQHF.

The chain joins TRBV9 to TRBJ2-3, with D unresolved. The germline gives CDR1 SGDLS, CDR2 YYNGEE. Trimming left V 4 bases short and J 0 bases short, with 9 bases between. There are 14 residues in the CDR3. CDR3 sequence: CASSIDSSTDTQYF. CDR3 DNA: TGTGCCAGCAGCATCGACTCTAGCACAGATACGCAGTATTTT.

CDR3 bases: TGTGCCAGCAGCCAAGCATCCGATAGCAATCAGCCCCAGCATTTT. Protein product: CASSQASDSNQPQHF. The chain uses TRBV4-2 and TRBJ1-5; no definite D call. Trimming cost V 1 base and J 0 bases, with 7 bases left between them. CDR1 is LGHNA and CDR2 is YNFKEQ in the germline V gene. CDR3 length: 15 amino acids.

In this sample, this clonotype turned up a few times. The rearrangement joins TRBV20-1 to TRBJ1-6, with unresolved D. The CDR3 has 12 amino acids. V lost 6 bases and J lost 5, with 8 bases in between. The V gene's germline CDR1 is DFQATT and CDR2 SNEGSKA (reference sequence). CDR3 nucleotides: TGCAGTGCCCGGATGGATAATTCACCCCTCCACTTT. Its protein is CSARMDNSPLHF.

The chain carries TRBV14 and TRBJ2-2, with TRBD2 identical over 7 bases. Trimming removed 6 bases from V and 5 bases from J; junction bases left unmatched: 3. The CDR3 covers 13 residues. Germline CDR1 is SGHDN and CDR2 is FVKESK. CDR3 region: CASRFGGTGELFF. The DNA of the CDR3 is TGTGCCAGCAGATTCGGGGGGACCGGGGAGCTGTTTTTT.

Points on this clonotype: No conserved phenylalanine or tryptophan is present at the end of the CDR3, so a read error is the likely explanation. This chain joins TRBV20-1 and TRBJ1-1; maybe TRBD1 (5 bases). Germline V gene sequence: CDR1 DFQATT, CDR2 SNEGSKA (reference sequence). The V end lost 0 bases, the J end lost 6 bases, and 14 bases lay between the germline ends. This CDR3 contains 14 residues. CDR3 DNA: TGCAGTGCTAGAGATGGGGGGTCAGGGCCTGAAGCTTTCCTT. This gives the protein CSARDGGSGPEAFL.

This clonotype came up a few times. The V gene is TRBV28, the J gene TRBJ2-2; D unclear. With 7 bases removed from V and 9 bases from J, the gap between germline ends came to 12 bases. This CDR3 has 12 residues. Germline assignment: CDR1 MDHEN and CDR2 SYDVKM. CDR3 amino acids: CASTSGSRELFF. The CDR3 nucleotides read TGTGCCAGCACGTCCGGAAGCCGGGAGCTGTTTTTT.

This clonotype turned up a few times. CDR3 region: CASSFRPPAIYNEQFF. CDR3 bases: TGTGCCAGCAGCTTCCGCCCTCCAGCAATTTACAATGAGCAGTTCTTC. V usage is TRBV7-9 and J usage is TRBJ2-1; D gene uncertain. In germline, CDR1 is SEHNR, CDR2 FQNEAQ (reference sequence). V lost 3 bases to trimming and J lost 4 bases, with 16 bases between them. CDR3 length: 16 residues.

The rearrangement joins TRBV7-2 to TRBJ1-1, with D maybe TRBD1 (6 bases). Germline CDR1 is SGHTA and CDR2 is FQGNSA. The length of the CDR3 is 17 residues. V lost 1 base and J 0 bases, leaving 15 bases between the germline ends. The chain's CDR3 is CASSLGGAGSLNTEAFF. In nucleotides, the CDR3 is TGTGCCAGCAGCTTAGGGGGGGCAGGGTCTTTGAACACTGAAGCTTTCTTT.

About this clonotype itself: A much larger clone differs from this one at a single base, so this may be a read error. The chain is built from TRBV6-6 and TRBJ1-1; tentative D call: TRBD1 (6 bases). This CDR3 has 14 amino acids. Germline CDR1 MNHNY, CDR2 SVGAGI (reference sequence). CDR3 nucleotides: TGTGCCGGCAGTTACCAGGGACAGAACACTGAAGCTTTCTTT. Translation gives CAGSYQGQNTEAFF.

This clonotype occurred many times. V gene TRBV9 combines with J gene TRBJ2-3; TRBD2 aligns across 15 bases. The CDR3 totals 15 residues. Germline V gene sequence: CDR1 SGDLS, CDR2 YYNGEE. Germline trimming cut 3 bases from V and 6 bases from J; bases unmatched to any gene: 2. CDR3 sequence: CASSGTSGGVDTQYF. CDR3 DNA: TGTGCCAGCAGCGGGACTAGCGGGGGGGTGGATACGCAGTATTTT.